Included here is one T cell receptor beta chain sequence, with context. From germline, CDR1 is KGHSH and CDR2 LQKENI. The CDR3 consists of 13 residues. The ends were cut back, 3 bases at V and 7 bases at J, with 9 bases in the middle. The data are from a study of T cell responses to AZD1222 COVID-19 vaccine. Repertoires were generated with immunoSEQ multiplex PCR, while TCRdb's copy carries only in-frame clones and drops some. The sample carries over 100,000 clones, approximately 91% recorded once. The clonotype comes from an adult who received the AZD1222 COVID-19 vaccine. Sample: peripheral blood, taken 28 days after the second AZD1222 dose. The J gene is TRBJ1-4, the V gene TRBV18; D gene unclear. The CDR3 here is CASSPGSSEKLFF. The CDR3 DNA reads TGTGCCAGCTCACCGGGGTCTAGTGAAAAACTGTTTTTT.